The source of this T cell receptor beta chain is a study of T cell responses to AZD1222 COVID-19 vaccine. Findings and caveats of the study: Reports say nearly half of spike-specific TCRs go after unmutated variant regions. Spike was spanned by vaccine-associated CD4 TCRs, which were dominant at 160-218 and 743-854.

For this clone: Its antigen is as yet unknown.

CDR3 size: 13 residues. Between the trimmed V and J ends, which lost 9 bases and 4 bases, there was a span of 10 bases. Germline CDR1 LNHDA, CDR2 SQIVND (reference sequence). Method: immunoSEQ multiplex PCR; TCRdb's copy keeps in-frame clones and lacks some. This sample yields 95,000 to 150,000 clones, of which around 89% are seen a single time; around 10% belongs to the top ten. The receptor's source is an adult in good health. The material was peripheral blood, obtained on day 0 of MenACWY control vaccination. The rearrangement uses TRBV19 and TRBJ2-6; D call uncertain. This chain's CDR3 is CASLTTGANVLTF. DNA for the CDR3: TGTGCCAGCCTTACTACGGGGGCCAACGTCCTGACTTTC.